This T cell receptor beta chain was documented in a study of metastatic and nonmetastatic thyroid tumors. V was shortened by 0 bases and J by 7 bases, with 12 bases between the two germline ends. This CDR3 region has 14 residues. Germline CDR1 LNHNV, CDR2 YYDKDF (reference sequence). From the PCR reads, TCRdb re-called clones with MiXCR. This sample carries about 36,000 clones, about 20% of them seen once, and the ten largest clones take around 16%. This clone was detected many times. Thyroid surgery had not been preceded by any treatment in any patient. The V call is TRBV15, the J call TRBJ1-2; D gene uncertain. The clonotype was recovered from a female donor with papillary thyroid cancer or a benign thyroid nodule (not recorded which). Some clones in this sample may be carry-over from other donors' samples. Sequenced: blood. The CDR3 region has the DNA TGTGCCACCAGCAGAGATCTGGGAGACGGTGGCTACACCTTC. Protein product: CATSRDLGDGGYTF.